The 30 T cell receptor beta chains below all came from one sample that was sequenced in a study of patients and donors after allogeneic stem cell transplantation. TCRdb ran MiXCR on the RT-PCR reads and lists one entry per CDR3 protein. Among approximately 99,000 distinct CDR3 sequences listed, approximately 35% were seen once. What was sequenced was blood, either unsorted or a sorted T cell fraction (not recorded which). These receptors originate from a human donor who was either an allogeneic HSCT recipient or a stem cell or donor lymphocyte infusion donor (not recorded which). It is not recorded whose cells these are; they may come from a transplant donor.

The genes are TRBV6-2 or TRBV6-3 and TRBJ1-5; 7 bases map to TRBD1. The CDR3 has 16 residues. Germline V gene sequence: CDR1 MNHEY, CDR2 SVGEGT. The V and J ends lost 8 bases and 8 bases, in that order; junction bases with no gene match: 18. The CDR3 region is CASVAGGTVGREPQHF. DNA of the CDR3: TGTGCCAGCGTTGCCGGGGGGACAGTGGGCCGGGAGCCCCAGCATTTT.

The V gene is TRBV5-1, the J gene TRBJ2-3; the D gene is possibly TRBD2 (5 bases). V lost 0 bases and J lost 5, with 16 bases in between. Germline V lookup: CDR1 SGHRS, CDR2 YFSETQ. The CDR3 sequence is 16 residues long. CDR3 sequence reads: CASSLESGPFRDTQYF. CDR3 DNA: TGCGCCAGCAGCTTGGAGAGCGGACCCTTTAGAGATACGCAGTATTTT.

The chain combines TRBV20-1 with TRBJ2-7, with 13 nucleotides matching TRBD2. From germline, CDR1 is DFQATT and CDR2 SNEGSKA (reference sequence). J was trimmed by 3 bases and V by 7 bases; bases with no gene match: 3. The CDR3 runs 13 residues. The CDR3 loop is CSGRTSGSYEQYF. In nucleotides, the CDR3 is TGCAGTGGTCGGACTAGCGGGAGCTACGAGCAGTACTTC.

The chain uses TRBV30 and TRBJ1-2, with TRBD1 as a possible D gene (5 bases). CDR1 GTSNPN and CDR2 SVGIG come from the germline V gene (reference sequence). The germline V and J ends were trimmed by 3 bases and 5 bases, with 10 bases remaining between them. This CDR3 contains 12 residues. The CDR3 protein is CAWSLEGYGYTF. The CDR3 DNA reads TGTGCCTGGAGCCTAGAGGGGTATGGCTACACCTTC.

This chain connects TRBV28 to TRBJ2-1, with TRBD2 matching 12 bases. Germline lookup yields CDR1 MDHEN and CDR2 SYDVKM. Trimming at V came to 8 bases and at J to 9 bases, leaving 5 bases not matched to a gene. This CDR3 is built from 13 residues. In DNA, the CDR3 is TGTGCCAGCGACGGACTAGCGGGAATTGAGCAGTTCTTC. It translates to CASDGLAGIEQFF.

This chain uses TRBV4-3 with TRBJ2-5; D might be TRBD1 (6 bases). V was cut by 0 bases and J by 4 bases, with 15 bases left in between. Germline V gene lookup returns CDR1 LGHNA and CDR2 YSLEER. This CDR3 spans 16 amino acids. CDR3 DNA: TGCGCCAGCAGCCAAGATCGGCCCAGGGGTAGAGAGACCCAGTACTTC. Protein: CASSQDRPRGRETQYF.

The chain combines TRBV20-1 with TRBJ2-3; 11 bases match TRBD1. This CDR3 has 16 amino acids. The ends lost 3 bases at V and 5 bases at J; junction bases unmatched: 10. Germline lookup yields CDR1 DFQATT and CDR2 SNEGSKA (reference sequence). The CDR3 DNA reads TGCAGTGCTAGGAAGCGCGGACAGGGGGCTGTAGATACGCAGTATTTT. This encodes CSARKRGQGAVDTQYF.

The CDR3 coding sequence is TGTGCCAGCAGCGCCCACCCGACAGGGAGAGACATTCAGTACTTC. Amino acid sequence: CASSAHPTGRDIQYF. This chain joins TRBV9 and TRBJ2-4; 7 bases line up with TRBD1. CDR3 size: 15 residues. J lost 8 bases, V lost 3 bases, and 11 bases had no gene match. Germline CDR1 is SGDLS and CDR2 is YYNGEE.

A few counts support this clonotype. The rearrangement joins TRBV12-3 or TRBV12-4 to TRBJ2-3; TRBD2 matches at 11 bases. The CDR3 totals 15 residues. V was pared by 5 bases and J by 2 bases, with 3 bases of the junction left unmatched. The CDR3 DNA follows: TGTGCCAGCAGTACTAGCGGGGGCGCCACAGATACGCAGTATTTT. Translated: CASSTSGGATDTQYF.

This rearrangement joins TRBV5-6 to TRBJ2-3, with 9 bases identical to TRBD1. There are 15 residues in the CDR3. The germline CDR1 and CDR2 sequences are SGHDT and YYEEEE. The V and J ends lost 3 bases and 2 bases, in that order; junction bases with no gene match: 4. CDR3 DNA: TGTGCCAGCAGCTACAGGGGGCCCACCACAGATACGCAGTATTTT. Its protein is CASSYRGPTTDTQYF.

The rearrangement uses TRBV12-3 or TRBV12-4 and TRBJ2-5; D remains ambiguous. This CDR3 is 12 amino acids long. Trimming removed 5 bases at V and 4 bases at J, with 8 bases between. DNA for the CDR3: TGTGCCAGCAGTATATACCCAGAGACCCAGTACTTC. Translated: CASSIYPETQYF.

The chain uses TRBV4-2 and TRBJ2-1, with TRBD2 identical over 9 bases. Germline-derived CDR1 and CDR2 are LGHNA and YNFKEQ. Trimming cost V 1 base and J 5 bases; bases outside gene matches: 9. The CDR3 covers 17 residues. DNA for the CDR3: TGTGCCAGCAGCCAAGTGGTGAGTAGCGGGAGCGACAATGAGCAGTTCTTC. It yields the protein CASSQVVSSGSDNEQFF.

The chain combines TRBV11-1 with TRBJ1-1; D is ambiguous. V was pared by 4 bases and J by 4 bases, with 10 bases between. The CDR3 sequence is 13 residues long. CDR1 and CDR2 from the germline V gene are SGHAT and FQDESV (reference sequence). The CDR3 sequence is CASSSGEGTEAFF. CDR3 in DNA: TGTGCCAGCAGCTCTGGCGAGGGCACTGAAGCTTTCTTT.

The rearrangement joins TRBV5-1 to TRBJ2-3; a possible D gene is TRBD1 (6 bases). Per germline, CDR1 SGHRS and CDR2 YFSETQ. The CDR3 length is 15 residues. The V and J ends lost 0 bases and 5 bases respectively, with 13 bases between them. DNA of the CDR3: TGCGCCAGCAGCTTGGTGAGAGGGGGACAAGATACGCAGTATTTT. As protein: CASSLVRGGQDTQYF.

The chain combines TRBV28 with TRBJ2-7; D is unresolved. The V end was cut by 3 bases, the J end by 2 bases, with 8 bases between. The CDR3 is 13 amino acids. Germline-derived CDR1 and CDR2 are MDHEN and SYDVKM. The CDR3 DNA follows: TGTGCCAGCAGTTTTGTTCAGCCCTACGAGCAGTACTTC. This translates into CASSFVQPYEQYF.

The table lists this clonotype with a few counts. The J gene is TRBJ1-2, the V gene TRBV14; 8 bases are a match to TRBD1. Germline V CDR1 and CDR2: SGHDN, FVKESK. Trimming took 3 bases from V and 8 from J; bases not matched to a gene: 5. The CDR3 is 13 residues long. CDR3 region: CASSHDRGKGYTF. The CDR3 DNA reads as TGTGCCAGCAGCCACGACAGGGGAAAGGGCTACACCTTC.

The V call is TRBV27, the J call TRBJ1-6; D unclear. Germline assignment: CDR1 MNHEY and CDR2 SMNVEV (reference sequence). Trimming shortened V by 3 bases and J by 3 bases, and 9 bases separated the two germline ends. The CDR3 spans 15 residues. CDR3 nucleotide sequence: TGTGCCAGCAGTTTGAGGGCGCGCTATAATTCACCCCTCCACTTT. Its protein is CASSLRARYNSPLHF.

This chain joins TRBV30 and TRBJ1-1; D is perhaps TRBD1 (6 bases). Germline V CDR1 and CDR2: GTSNPN, SVGIG (reference sequence). The ends were cut back, 4 bases at V and 13 bases at J, with 16 bases in the middle. This CDR3 comprises 11 residues. The CDR3 DNA is TGTGCCTGGATGACAGGACATTTAGGTTTCTTT. Translation: CAWMTGHLGFF.

The chain has TRBV4-2 and TRBJ1-4; D call uncertain. The CDR3 is 16 amino acids. Germline V gene sequence: CDR1 LGHNA, CDR2 YNFKEQ. The V gene lost 1 base and the J gene lost 7 bases, with 16 bases spanning the gap. CDR3 loop: CASSQVGSLGTEKLFF. In DNA, the CDR3 is TGTGCCAGCAGCCAAGTAGGGTCCCTTGGTACTGAAAAACTGTTTTTT.

The chain employs TRBV3-1 and TRBJ2-1; 13 nucleotides line up with TRBD2. This CDR3 is built from 14 residues. Trimming cost V 6 bases and J 6 bases; bases outside gene matches: 2. The germline gives CDR1 LGHDT, CDR2 YNNKEL (reference sequence). This chain's CDR3 is CASRRLAGGNEQFF. The CDR3, as DNA: TGTGCCAGCAGGCGACTAGCGGGAGGCAATGAGCAGTTCTTC.

The V gene is TRBV28, the J gene TRBJ2-7, with a possible D match to TRBD2 (6 bases). Germline loops: CDR1 MDHEN, CDR2 SYDVKM. V was shortened by 9 bases and J by 2 bases, with 14 bases between the two germline ends. This CDR3 spans 13 amino acids. The CDR3, as DNA: TGTGCCAGTAGGACTACCCCTACCTACGAGCAGTACTTC. It encodes CASRTTPTYEQYF.

This sequence joins TRBV6-5 and TRBJ1-1, with D unclear. V lost 0 bases and J lost 1, with 6 bases in between. This CDR3 is 14 amino acids long. Per germline, CDR1 MNHEY and CDR2 SVGAGI. CDR3 DNA sequence: TGTGCCAGCAGTTACTCCAGCCGGAACACTGAAGCTTTCTTT. It codes for CASSYSSRNTEAFF.

The genes are TRBV6-5 and TRBJ1-2, with a tentative D call TRBD1 (6 bases). The germline V gene encodes CDR1 MNHEY and CDR2 SVGAGI. The CDR3 is 15 residues long. V shed 0 bases and J shed 2 bases, with 10 bases lying between them. CDR3 region: CASSYSTGTNYGYTF. In DNA, the CDR3 is TGTGCCAGCAGTTACTCGACCGGGACAAACTATGGCTACACCTTC.

The CDR3 loop is CSTPRGSNTEAFF. Written as DNA, the CDR3 is TGCAGTACCCCCCGGGGGTCGAACACTGAAGCTTTCTTT. This chain links TRBV20-1 with TRBJ1-1, with a possible D match to TRBD1 (5 bases). CDR1 is DFQATT, CDR2 SNEGSKA, per germline (reference sequence). The CDR3 has 13 residues. The V and J ends lost 8 bases and 1 base respectively, with 14 bases between them.

The chain links TRBV7-8 to TRBJ1-4; no firm D call. V was clipped by 1 base and J by 4 bases, with 7 bases between them. CDR3 length: 14 residues. Per the germline V gene, CDR1 is SGHVS and CDR2 is FQNEAQ. The chain's CDR3 is CASSLGNVNEKLFF. The CDR3, as DNA: TGTGCCAGCAGCTTAGGGAACGTTAATGAAAAACTGTTTTTT.

The rearrangement joins TRBV11-3 to TRBJ1-3; perhaps TRBD1 as D (5 bases). The CDR3 spans 15 residues. Germline V gene lookup returns CDR1 SGHNT and CDR2 YENEEA. The germline V and J ends were trimmed by 6 bases and 4 bases, with 16 bases remaining between them. The CDR3 protein is CASSLTGTTGNTIYF. As DNA, the CDR3 is TGTGCCAGCAGTCTAACTGGGACCACCGGAAACACCATATATTTT.

This sequence joins TRBV5-1 and TRBJ2-3, with a weak D call TRBD2 (6 bases). CDR3 size: 14 residues. Germline values: CDR1 SGHRS, CDR2 YFSETQ. Trimming shortened V by 0 bases and J by 8 bases, and 13 bases separated the two germline ends. CDR3 sequence (DNA): TGCGCCAGCAGCTTGGCCCGACTAGGAACTACGCAGTATTTT. Its translation: CASSLARLGTTQYF.

The chain employs TRBV12-3 or TRBV12-4 and TRBJ1-5; weak D call: TRBD1 (5 bases). The V gene lost 11 bases and the J gene lost 6 bases, with 17 bases spanning the gap. The CDR3 has 13 residues. The CDR3 loop is CACRQTAVQPQHF. The CDR3, as DNA: TGTGCCTGCCGACAGACAGCCGTTCAGCCCCAGCATTTT.

The chain links TRBV6-6 to TRBJ1-4; perhaps TRBD1 as D (5 bases). Germline V CDR1 and CDR2: MNHNY, SVGAGI (reference sequence). V was trimmed by 11 bases and J by 2 bases, leaving 9 bases between them. CDR3 size: 12 residues. CDR3 coding DNA: TGTGCCTCCCAGGGTACTAATGAAAAACTGTTTTTT. This sequence encodes CASQGTNEKLFF.

The chain uses TRBV2 and TRBJ1-2; D is uncertain. This CDR3 region has 12 residues. The germline V gene encodes CDR1 SNHLY and CDR2 FYNNEI. Between the trimmed V and J ends, which lost 8 bases and 6 bases, there was a span of 13 bases. CDR3 DNA: TGTGCCAGCGCCCGGGCGATGGATGGCTACACCTTC. Its protein product is CASARAMDGYTF. Based on the CDR3 plus reference TRBV2 and TRBJ1-2, the full variable domain is EPEVTQTPSHQVTQMGQEVILRCVPISNHLYFYWYRQILGQKVEFLVSFYNNEISEKSEIFDDQFSVERPDGSNFTLKIRSTKLEDSAMYFCASARAMDGYTFGSGTRLTVV.